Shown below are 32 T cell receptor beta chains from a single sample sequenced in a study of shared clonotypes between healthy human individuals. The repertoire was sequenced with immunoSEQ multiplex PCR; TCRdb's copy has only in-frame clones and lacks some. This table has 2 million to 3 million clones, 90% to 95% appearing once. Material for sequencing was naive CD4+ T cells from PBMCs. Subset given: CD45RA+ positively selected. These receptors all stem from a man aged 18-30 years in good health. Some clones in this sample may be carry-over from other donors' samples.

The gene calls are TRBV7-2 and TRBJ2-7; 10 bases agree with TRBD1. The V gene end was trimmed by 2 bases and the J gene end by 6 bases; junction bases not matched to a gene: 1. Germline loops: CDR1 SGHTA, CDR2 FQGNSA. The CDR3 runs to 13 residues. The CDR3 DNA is TGTGCCAGCAGCTTAAGGGACAGGGGCGAGCAGTACTTC. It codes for CASSLRDRGEQYF.

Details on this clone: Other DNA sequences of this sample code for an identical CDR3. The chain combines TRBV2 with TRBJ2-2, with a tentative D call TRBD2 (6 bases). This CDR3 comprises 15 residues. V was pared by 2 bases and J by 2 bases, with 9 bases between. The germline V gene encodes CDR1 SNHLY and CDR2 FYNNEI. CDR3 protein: CASSETGVNTGELFF. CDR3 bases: TGTGCCAGCAGTGAAACGGGAGTAAACACCGGGGAGCTGTTTTTT.

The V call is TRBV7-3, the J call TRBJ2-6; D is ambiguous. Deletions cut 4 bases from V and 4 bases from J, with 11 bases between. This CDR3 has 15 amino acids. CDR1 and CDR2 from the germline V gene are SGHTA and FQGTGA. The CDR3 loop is CASSWSMAGANVLTF. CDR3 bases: TGTGCCAGCAGCTGGTCAATGGCGGGGGCCAACGTCCTGACTTTC. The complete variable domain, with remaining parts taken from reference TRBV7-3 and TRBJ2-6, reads GAGVSQTPSNKVTEKGKYVELRCDPISGHTALYWYRQSLGQGPEFLIYFQGTGAADDSGLPNDRFFAVRPEGSVSTLKIQRTERGDSAVYLCASSWSMAGANVLTFGAGSRLTVL.

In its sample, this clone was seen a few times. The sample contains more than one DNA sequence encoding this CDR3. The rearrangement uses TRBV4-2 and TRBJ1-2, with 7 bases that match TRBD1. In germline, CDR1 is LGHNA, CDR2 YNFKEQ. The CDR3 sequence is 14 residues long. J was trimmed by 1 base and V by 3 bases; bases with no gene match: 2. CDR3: CASSQAGGNYGYTF. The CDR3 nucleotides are TGTGCCAGCAGCCAGGCAGGGGGTAACTATGGCTACACCTTC.

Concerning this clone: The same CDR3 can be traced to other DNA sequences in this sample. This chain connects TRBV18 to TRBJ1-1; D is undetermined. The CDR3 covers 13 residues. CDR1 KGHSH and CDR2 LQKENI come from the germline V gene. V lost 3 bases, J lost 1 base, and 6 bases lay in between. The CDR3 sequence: CASSPAENTEAFF. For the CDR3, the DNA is TGTGCCAGCTCACCGGCCGAGAACACTGAAGCTTTCTTT.

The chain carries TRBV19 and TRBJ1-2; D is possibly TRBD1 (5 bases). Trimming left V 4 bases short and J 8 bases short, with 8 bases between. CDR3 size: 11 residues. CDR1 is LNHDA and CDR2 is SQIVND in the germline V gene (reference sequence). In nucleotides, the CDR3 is TGTGCCAGTAGTAGCAGGGCAGGCTACACCTTC. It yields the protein CASSSRAGYTF. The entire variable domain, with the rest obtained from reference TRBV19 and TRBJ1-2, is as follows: DGGITQSPKYLFRKEGQNVTLSCEQNLNHDAMYWYRQDPGQGLRLIYYSQIVNDFQKGDIAEGYSVSREKKESFPLTVTSAQKNPTAFYLCASSSRAGYTFGSGTRLTVV.

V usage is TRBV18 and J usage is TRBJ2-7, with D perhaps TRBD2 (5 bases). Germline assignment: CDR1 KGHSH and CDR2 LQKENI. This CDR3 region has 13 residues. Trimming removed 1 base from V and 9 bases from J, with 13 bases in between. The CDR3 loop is CASSPRREHGQYF. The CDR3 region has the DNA TGTGCCAGCTCACCACGCCGGGAACACGGGCAGTACTTC.

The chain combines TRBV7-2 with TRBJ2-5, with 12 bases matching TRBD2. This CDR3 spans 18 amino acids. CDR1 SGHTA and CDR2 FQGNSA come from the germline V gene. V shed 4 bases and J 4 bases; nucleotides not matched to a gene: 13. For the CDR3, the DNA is TGTGCCAGCAGCTCCCTACCGAGACCGGGACTAGCGGGAGAGACCCAGTACTTC. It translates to CASSSLPRPGLAGETQYF.

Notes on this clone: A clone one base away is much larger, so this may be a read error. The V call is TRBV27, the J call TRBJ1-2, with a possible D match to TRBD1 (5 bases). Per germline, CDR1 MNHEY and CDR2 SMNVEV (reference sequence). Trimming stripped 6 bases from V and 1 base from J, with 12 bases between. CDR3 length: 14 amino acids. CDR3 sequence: CASRPGTVNYGYTF. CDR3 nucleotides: TGTGCCAGCAGACCCGGGACGGTTAACTATGGCTACACCTTC.

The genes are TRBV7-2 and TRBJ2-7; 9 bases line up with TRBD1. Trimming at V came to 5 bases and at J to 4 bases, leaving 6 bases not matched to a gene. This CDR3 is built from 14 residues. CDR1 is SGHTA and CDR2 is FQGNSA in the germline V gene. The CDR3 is CASSTPGQGYEQYF. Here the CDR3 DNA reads TGTGCCAGCAGCACCCCGGGACAGGGATACGAGCAGTACTTC. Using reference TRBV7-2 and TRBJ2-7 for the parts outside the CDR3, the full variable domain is GAGVSQSPSNKVTEKGKDVELRCDPISGHTALYWYRQSLGQGLEFLIYFQGNSAPDKSGLPSDRFSAERTGGSVSTLTIQRTQQEDSAVYLCASSTPGQGYEQYFGPGTRLTVT.

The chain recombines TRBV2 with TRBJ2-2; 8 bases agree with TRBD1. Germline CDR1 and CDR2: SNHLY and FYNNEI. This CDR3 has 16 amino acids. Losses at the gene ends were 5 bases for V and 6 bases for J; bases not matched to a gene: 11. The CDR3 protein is CASSPIRTGYSGELFF. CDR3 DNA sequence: TGTGCCAGCAGTCCGATAAGGACAGGGTACTCCGGGGAGCTGTTTTTT.

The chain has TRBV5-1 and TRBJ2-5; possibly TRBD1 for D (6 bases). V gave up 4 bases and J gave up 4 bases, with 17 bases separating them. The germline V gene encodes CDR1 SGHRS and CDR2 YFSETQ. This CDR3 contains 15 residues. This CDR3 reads CASSSRDTLGETQYF. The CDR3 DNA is TGCGCCAGCAGCAGCCGGGACACTCTGGGAGAGACCCAGTACTTC. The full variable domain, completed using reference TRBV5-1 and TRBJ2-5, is KAGVTQTPRYLIKTRGQQVTLSCSPISGHRSVSWYQQTPGQGLQFLFEYFSETQRNKGNFPGRFSGRQFSNSRSEMNVSTLELGDSALYLCASSSRDTLGETQYFGPGTRLLVL.

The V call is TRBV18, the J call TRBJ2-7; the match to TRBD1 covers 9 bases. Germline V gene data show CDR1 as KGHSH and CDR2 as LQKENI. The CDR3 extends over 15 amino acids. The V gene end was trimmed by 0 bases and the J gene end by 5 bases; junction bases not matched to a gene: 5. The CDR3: CASSPPGTGINEQYF. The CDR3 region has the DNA TGTGCCAGCTCACCACCGGGGACAGGGATCAACGAGCAGTACTTC.

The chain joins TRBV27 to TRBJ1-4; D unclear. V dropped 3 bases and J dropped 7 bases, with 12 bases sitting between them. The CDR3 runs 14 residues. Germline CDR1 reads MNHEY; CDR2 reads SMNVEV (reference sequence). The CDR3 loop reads CASSLGGVGEKLFF. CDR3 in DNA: TGTGCCAGCAGTTTGGGTGGTGTTGGTGAAAAACTGTTTTTT.

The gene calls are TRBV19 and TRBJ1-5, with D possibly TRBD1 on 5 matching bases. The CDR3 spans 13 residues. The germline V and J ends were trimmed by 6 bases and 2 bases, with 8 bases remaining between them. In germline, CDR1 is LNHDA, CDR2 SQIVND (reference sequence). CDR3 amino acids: CASSARGNQPQHF. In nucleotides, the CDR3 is TGTGCCAGTAGCGCCAGGGGCAATCAGCCCCAGCATTTT.

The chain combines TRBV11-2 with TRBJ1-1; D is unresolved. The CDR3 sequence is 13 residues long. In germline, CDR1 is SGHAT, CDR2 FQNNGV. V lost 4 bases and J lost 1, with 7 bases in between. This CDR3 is CASSSRTNTEAFF. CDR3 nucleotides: TGTGCCAGCAGCTCGCGTACGAACACTGAAGCTTTCTTT.

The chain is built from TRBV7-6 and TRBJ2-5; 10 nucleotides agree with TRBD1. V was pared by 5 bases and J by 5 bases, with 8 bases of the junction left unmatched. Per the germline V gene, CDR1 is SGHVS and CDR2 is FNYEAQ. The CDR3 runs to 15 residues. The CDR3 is CASSVGQGLRETQYF. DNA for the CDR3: TGTGCCAGCAGCGTGGGACAGGGGCTAAGGGAGACCCAGTACTTC.

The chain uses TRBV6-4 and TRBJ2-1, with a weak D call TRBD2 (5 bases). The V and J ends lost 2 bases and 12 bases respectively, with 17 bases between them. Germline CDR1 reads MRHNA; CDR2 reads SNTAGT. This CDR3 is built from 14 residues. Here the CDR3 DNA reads TGTGCCAGCAGTGACCATGTCCGGACTGGTAGGCAGTTCTTC. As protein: CASSDHVRTGRQFF.

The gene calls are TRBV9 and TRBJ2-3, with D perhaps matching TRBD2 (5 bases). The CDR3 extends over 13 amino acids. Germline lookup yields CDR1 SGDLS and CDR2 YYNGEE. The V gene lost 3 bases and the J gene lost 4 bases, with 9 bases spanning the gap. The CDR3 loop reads CASSGPGADTQYF. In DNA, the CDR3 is TGTGCCAGCAGCGGGCCCGGGGCAGATACGCAGTATTTT.

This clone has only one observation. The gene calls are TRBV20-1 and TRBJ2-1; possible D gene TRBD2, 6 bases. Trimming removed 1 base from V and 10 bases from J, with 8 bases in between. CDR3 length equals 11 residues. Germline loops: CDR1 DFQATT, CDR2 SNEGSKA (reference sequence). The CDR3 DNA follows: TGCAGTGCTAGAGGGGCGGGAGAGCAGTTCTTC. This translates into CSARGAGEQFF.

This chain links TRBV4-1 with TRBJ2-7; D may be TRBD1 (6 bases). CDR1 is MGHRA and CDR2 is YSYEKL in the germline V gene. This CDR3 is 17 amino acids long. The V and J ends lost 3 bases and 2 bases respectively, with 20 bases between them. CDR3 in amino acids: CASSHVSWSGDTYEQYF. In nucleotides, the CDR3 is TGCGCCAGCAGCCATGTTTCATGGTCAGGGGATACCTACGAGCAGTACTTC.

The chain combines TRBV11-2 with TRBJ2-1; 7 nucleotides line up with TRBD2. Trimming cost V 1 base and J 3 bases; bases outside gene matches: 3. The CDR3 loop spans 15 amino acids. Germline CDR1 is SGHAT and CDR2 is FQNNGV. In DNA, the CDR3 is TGTGCCAGCAGCTTAGCTAGCGGAGGCTACAATGAGCAGTTCTTC. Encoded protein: CASSLASGGYNEQFF.

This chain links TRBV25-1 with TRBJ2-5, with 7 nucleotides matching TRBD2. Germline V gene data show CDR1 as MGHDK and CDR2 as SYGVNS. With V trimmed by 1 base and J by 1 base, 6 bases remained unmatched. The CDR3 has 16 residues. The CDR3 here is CASSELGGTAQETQYF. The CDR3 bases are TGTGCCAGCAGTGAATTGGGGGGGACTGCCCAAGAGACCCAGTACTTC.

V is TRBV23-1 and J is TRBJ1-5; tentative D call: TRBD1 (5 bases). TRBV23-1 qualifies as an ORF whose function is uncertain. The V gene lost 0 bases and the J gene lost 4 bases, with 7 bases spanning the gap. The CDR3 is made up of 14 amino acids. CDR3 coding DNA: TGCGCCAGCAGTCAATCGCGGGGGAATCAGCCCCAGCATTTT. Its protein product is CASSQSRGNQPQHF.

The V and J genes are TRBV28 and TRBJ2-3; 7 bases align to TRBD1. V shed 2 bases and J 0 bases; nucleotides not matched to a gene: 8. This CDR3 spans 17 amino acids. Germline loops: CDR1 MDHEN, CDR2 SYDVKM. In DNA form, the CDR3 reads TGTGCCAGCAGTTTAGGTCGAACAGGGGTGAGCACAGATACGCAGTATTTT. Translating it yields CASSLGRTGVSTDTQYF.

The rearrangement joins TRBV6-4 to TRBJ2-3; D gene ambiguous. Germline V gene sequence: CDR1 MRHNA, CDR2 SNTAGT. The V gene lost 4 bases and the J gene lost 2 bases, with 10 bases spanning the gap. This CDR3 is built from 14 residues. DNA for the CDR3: TGTGCCAGCAGTGTTGGGGTCCACACAGATACGCAGTATTTT. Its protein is CASSVGVHTDTQYF.

The CDR3 protein is CASSPWTVNQPQHF. The CDR3 region has the DNA TGCGCCAGCAGCCCTTGGACAGTCAATCAGCCCCAGCATTTT. The J gene is TRBJ1-5, the V gene TRBV4-1, with D tentatively TRBD1 (6 bases). V was clipped by 4 bases and J by 3 bases, with 10 bases between them. CDR1 and CDR2 from the germline V gene are MGHRA and YSYEKL. CDR3 length equals 14 residues.

This CDR3 is CASSTASNEKLFF. In DNA form, the CDR3 reads TGCGCCAGCAGCACGGCTTCGAATGAAAAACTGTTTTTT. V is TRBV5-1 and J is TRBJ1-4, with D hard to call. The CDR3 is made up of 13 amino acids. The germline gives CDR1 SGHRS, CDR2 YFSETQ. Trimming removed 4 bases from V and 5 bases from J, with 9 bases in between.

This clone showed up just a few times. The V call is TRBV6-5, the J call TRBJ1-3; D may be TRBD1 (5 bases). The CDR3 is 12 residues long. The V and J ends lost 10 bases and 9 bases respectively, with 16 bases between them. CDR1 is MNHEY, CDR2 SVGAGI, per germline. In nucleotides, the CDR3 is TGTGCCACCTCGGGAGGCGGGGGCACCATATATTTT. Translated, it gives CATSGGGGTIYF.

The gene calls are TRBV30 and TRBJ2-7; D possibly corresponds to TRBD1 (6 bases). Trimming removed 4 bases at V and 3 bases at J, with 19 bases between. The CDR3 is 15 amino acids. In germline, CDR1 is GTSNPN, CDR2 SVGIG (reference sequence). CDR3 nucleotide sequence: TGTGCCTGGACCCCGGGCAGGGGCTTACTCTACGAGCAGTACTTC. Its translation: CAWTPGRGLLYEQYF.

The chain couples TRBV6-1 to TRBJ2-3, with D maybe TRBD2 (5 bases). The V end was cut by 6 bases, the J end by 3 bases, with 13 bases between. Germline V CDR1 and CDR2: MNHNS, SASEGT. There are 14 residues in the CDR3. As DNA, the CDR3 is TGTGCCAGCAGGCGGACTTACGGGACAGATACGCAGTATTTT. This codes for CASRRTYGTDTQYF.

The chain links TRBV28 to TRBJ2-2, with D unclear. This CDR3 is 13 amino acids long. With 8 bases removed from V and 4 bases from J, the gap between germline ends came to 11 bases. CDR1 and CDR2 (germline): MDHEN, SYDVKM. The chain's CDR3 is CASWQSVTGELFF. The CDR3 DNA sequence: TGTGCCAGCTGGCAGTCAGTCACCGGGGAGCTGTTTTTT.